A single sample gave rise to the 19 T cell receptor beta chains below, sequenced in a study of TIL therapy for anti-PD-1-resistant metastatic lung cancer. This was the immunoSEQ v3 assay. TCRdb's table, derived via immunoSEQ multiplex PCR, lists solely in-frame clones and lacks some. The repertoire has tens of thousands of clones, about 73% of them found once; the top ten carry 5.5% to 6.5%. Sample time point: pre-treatment sample, taken before nivolumab and TIL therapy. Material: blood, obtained at baseline. The receptors originated from a person between 25 and 79 years old with non-small cell lung cancer.

CDR3 in DNA: TGTGCCAGCAGTTCCCAGTTCGTCTGGAAGGGGACCCAGTACTTC. Translation: CASSSQFVWKGTQYF. The J gene is TRBJ2-5, the V gene TRBV28; the D is unclear. The germline gives CDR1 MDHEN, CDR2 SYDVKM. The CDR3 runs to 15 residues. The V end was cut by 4 bases, the J end by 7 bases, with 19 bases between.

J is TRBJ1-6 and V is TRBV18; D is ambiguous. The CDR3 contains 13 residues. V was cut by 2 bases and J by 8 bases, with 7 bases left in between. The V gene's germline CDR1 is KGHSH and CDR2 LQKENI. The CDR3 loop is CASSPSRDSPLHF. The CDR3 nucleotides are TGTGCCAGCTCACCATCCCGCGATTCACCCCTCCACTTT.

J is TRBJ2-1 and V is TRBV6-5; 8 nucleotides align to TRBD1. Per germline, CDR1 MNHEY and CDR2 SVGAGI. Losses at the gene ends were 7 bases for V and 6 bases for J; bases not matched to a gene: 5. The CDR3 has 13 residues. In DNA form, the CDR3 reads TGTGCCAGCACGGACAGGGTCGTCAATGAGCAGTTCTTC. Translating it yields CASTDRVVNEQFF.

The gene calls are TRBV9 and TRBJ2-3, with 9 bases identical to TRBD2. The V segment lost 0 bases and the J segment 1 base; nucleotides outside the gene matches: 3. Germline values: CDR1 SGDLS, CDR2 YYNGEE. The CDR3 runs 16 residues. This CDR3 is CASSVVASGGTDTQYF. In nucleotides, the CDR3 is TGTGCCAGCAGCGTAGTGGCTAGCGGGGGCACAGATACGCAGTATTTT.

V is TRBV9 and J is TRBJ1-6, with no clear D. The CDR3 consists of 16 residues. V was cut by 0 bases and J by 9 bases, with 16 bases left in between. The germline V gene has CDR1 SGDLS and CDR2 YYNGEE. The CDR3 DNA reads TGTGCCAGCAGCGTAGAGGCCCAACTGATCGCTTCACCCCTCCACTTT. It translates to CASSVEAQLIASPLHF.

This chain connects TRBV5-1 to TRBJ2-2, with 7 bases fitting TRBD1. The CDR3 length is 15 residues. Germline assignment: CDR1 SGHRS and CDR2 YFSETQ. Losses at the gene ends were 4 bases for V and 0 bases for J; bases not matched to a gene: 3. The CDR3 sequence: CASSGGQANTGELFF. In DNA form, the CDR3 reads TGCGCCAGCAGCGGCGGACAGGCGAACACCGGGGAGCTGTTTTTT.

The rearrangement joins TRBV7-2 to TRBJ2-2, with unresolved D. This CDR3 is 14 amino acids long. Germline V lookup: CDR1 SGHTA, CDR2 FQGNSA. The V end was cut by 1 base, the J end by 8 bases, with 11 bases between. In DNA, the CDR3 is TGTGCCAGCAGCTTAGTCCCTGAGTCTGGGGAGCTGTTTTTT. This gives the protein CASSLVPESGELFF.

The chain's CDR3 is CASSLVSVGASVEQFF. The CDR3 DNA sequence: TGTGCCAGCAGCTTAGTAAGCGTAGGTGCCTCTGTTGAGCAGTTCTTC. The V call is TRBV7-3, the J call TRBJ2-1; no definite D call. Trimming cost V 2 bases and J 9 bases, with 20 bases left between them. This CDR3 contains 16 residues. Germline CDR1 is SGHTA and CDR2 is FQGTGA.

This chain uses TRBV7-9 with TRBJ1-4, with 8 bases lining up with TRBD1. Germline V gene sequence: CDR1 SEHNR, CDR2 FQNEAQ (reference sequence). The CDR3 runs 13 residues. The ends lost 5 bases at V and 7 bases at J; junction bases unmatched: 3. CDR3 residues: CASSTDRAEKLFF. In DNA form, the CDR3 reads TGTGCCAGCAGCACGGACAGGGCTGAAAAACTGTTTTTT.

V is TRBV4-3 and J is TRBJ1-6, with 8 bases fitting TRBD1. Germline trimming cut 1 base from V and 9 bases from J; bases unmatched to any gene: 5. The CDR3 loop spans 15 amino acids. Germline CDR1 and CDR2: LGHNA and YSLEER. The CDR3: CASSQGHRGGSPLHF. CDR3 coding DNA: TGCGCCAGCAGCCAAGGCCACAGGGGGGGTTCACCCCTCCACTTT.

This chain connects TRBV5-4 to TRBJ2-2; 9 positions match TRBD2. The V gene end was trimmed by 2 bases and the J gene end by 6 bases; junction bases not matched to a gene: 8. This CDR3 region has 16 residues. Germline V gene lookup returns CDR1 SGHNT and CDR2 YYREEE (reference sequence). DNA for the CDR3: TGTGCCAGCAGCTTTATTACTAGCGGGTTAGCCGGGGAGCTGTTTTTT. Its protein is CASSFITSGLAGELFF.

The chain carries TRBV19 and TRBJ2-1, with 12 bases aligning to TRBD2. The CDR3 runs to 16 residues. The V and J ends lost 9 bases and 4 bases, in that order; junction bases with no gene match: 10. Germline lookup yields CDR1 LNHDA and CDR2 SQIVND (reference sequence). The CDR3 region is CASGRTSGAGYNEQFF. CDR3 in DNA: TGTGCCAGCGGAAGGACTAGCGGGGCAGGTTACAATGAGCAGTTCTTC.

The rearrangement uses TRBV4-3 and TRBJ2-7; D may be TRBD2 (6 bases). CDR1 and CDR2 from the germline V gene are LGHNA and YSLEER. The germline V and J ends were trimmed by 4 bases and 1 base, with 11 bases remaining between them. The CDR3 consists of 14 residues. The CDR3 loop is CASSPGGGSYEQYF. The CDR3 bases are TGCGCCAGCAGCCCGGGTGGAGGGTCCTACGAGCAGTACTTC.

This clone was counted only a few times. The gene calls are TRBV5-1 and TRBJ1-5; D uncertain. V was shortened by 0 bases and J by 4 bases, with 5 bases between the two germline ends. From germline, CDR1 is SGHRS and CDR2 YFSETQ. The CDR3 spans 13 residues. For the CDR3, the DNA is TGCGCCAGCAGCTTGGCCTCAAATCAGCCCCAGCATTTT. Its protein is CASSLASNQPQHF. The whole variable domain, filled in from reference TRBV5-1 and TRBJ1-5, reads KAGVTQTPRYLIKTRGQQVTLSCSPISGHRSVSWYQQTPGQGLQFLFEYFSETQRNKGNFPGRFSGRQFSNSRSEMNVSTLELGDSALYLCASSLASNQPQHFGDGTRLSIL.

This clone was found a few times. V and J are TRBV10-3 and TRBJ1-1; D might be TRBD1 (5 bases). V dropped 3 bases and J dropped 0 bases, with 11 bases sitting between them. Germline V gene sequence: CDR1 ENHRY, CDR2 SYGVKD. The CDR3 spans 15 residues. DNA for the CDR3: TGTGCCATCAGTGATTTAGGGGTTATGAACACTGAAGCTTTCTTT. It translates to CAISDLGVMNTEAFF.

This chain links TRBV7-9 with TRBJ2-3; D is unclear. The V gene lost 4 bases and the J gene lost 8 bases, with 10 bases spanning the gap. Germline-derived CDR1 and CDR2 are SEHNR and FQNEAQ (reference sequence). The CDR3 totals 12 residues. The CDR3 DNA follows: TGTGCCAGCAGCTCCTCCGAGAGTACGCAGTATTTT. Its protein is CASSSSESTQYF.

This clone was found a few times. The rearrangement uses TRBV6-5 and TRBJ2-1; D is tentatively TRBD1 or TRBD2 (5 bases each). The CDR3 covers 12 residues. Germline CDR1 MNHEY, CDR2 SVGAGI. Trimming pared 4 bases from V and 5 bases from J, leaving 6 bases between. The CDR3 DNA reads as TGTGCCAGCAGTTGGGGGAACAATGAGCAGTTCTTC. Protein sequence: CASSWGNNEQFF.

The chain couples TRBV7-2 to TRBJ2-2, with D unresolved. CDR1 is SGHTA and CDR2 is FQGNSA in the germline V gene. Trimming stripped 1 base from V and 0 bases from J, with 12 bases between. The CDR3 has 17 residues. CDR3 nucleotide sequence: TGTGCCAGCAGCTTAGTAACGGGCCCCGCGAACACCGGGGAGCTGTTTTTT. Its translation is CASSLVTGPANTGELFF.

This chain links TRBV28 with TRBJ1-3; D gene ambiguous. Germline CDR1 and CDR2: MDHEN and SYDVKM. Trimming cost V 0 bases and J 0 bases, with 9 bases left between them. The CDR3 covers 16 residues. The CDR3 bases are TGTGCCAGCAGTTTATGGCCAGCGAACTCTGGAAACACCATATATTTT. It translates to CASSLWPANSGNTIYF.